This is a list of T cell receptor beta chains from one sample in a study of T cells in Graves' hyperthyroidism and ophthalmopathy. Each CDR3 protein gets one entry after TCRdb re-called the multiplex PCR reads with MiXCR. Of some 800,000 distinct CDR3 sequences listed, about 38% are singletons. The specimen was blood. These receptors were obtained from a man aged 18 to 29 with Graves' hyperthyroidism. Both conserved end residues are trimmed from each CDR3.

>TRBV7-8|13
ASSPTSANPYEQY
>TRBV4-1|16
ASSRQWGGNTGANVLT
>TRBV15|13
ATSRDRGAVTEAF
>TRBV7-2|9
ASQTGIEQF
>TRBV4-1|13
ASSQVSGTGYEQY
>TRBV7-2|14
ASSPREAGLLNVLT
>TRBV5-1|12
ASKAGQWNQPQH
>TRBV11-1|14
ASSISGGVITGELF
>TRBV5-6|12
ASSLRGAWETQY
>TRBV12-3/TRBV12-4|9
ASSLSSVLT
>TRBV29-1|10
SAGERSQPQY
>TRBV11-2|13
ASSPHGGFGYEQY
>TRBV3-1|13
ASSQGPDFNQPQH
>TRBV7-9|12
ASSPSRVGTEAF
>TRBV9|15
ASSPPTVRTSAYEQY
>TRBV6-5|10
ASSRTGDEAF
>TRBV29-1|12
SLSPLGGETEAF
>TRBV29-1|10
SVRDPDYEQY
>TRBV20-1|13
SASAGQGVTGELF
>TRBV12-3/TRBV12-4|12
ASSLRQGPEKLF
>TRBV2|14
ASSDPRERSDTEAF
>TRBV7-9|12
ASSLAGRGYGYT
>TRBV7-2|11
ASSQGGAPEAF